This T cell receptor (beta chain) originates from a study of a mutant IDH1 vaccine in newly diagnosed glioma. In the study overall: Earlier care involved radiotherapy, temozolomide, or both, and the majority received both.

Study-wide findings and caveats: Pseudoprogression apparently tracked independently of changes in top peripheral T cell clonotypes. Immune responses induced by the vaccine were seen in 93.3% of patients, spanning multiple MHC alleles.

Noted time point: baseline, week 1 (first vaccination visit). Specified treatment: pre-vaccination baseline after standard-of-care therapy. The CDR3 length is 11 residues. Germline-derived CDR1 and CDR2 are MNHNS and SASEGT. The trim removed 9 bases at V and 8 bases at J, leaving 6 bases unmatched. Some clones are missing from TCRdb's copy, which holds only in-frame ones; the method was immunoSEQ multiplex PCR. The profile covers about 38,000 clones, with around 78% appearing a single time and approximately 8.4% taken by the ten largest. A word on this clone: Its antigen remains unknown.

The clonotype was recovered from a man in his forties with glioma. Some clones in this sample may be carry-over from other donors' samples. The source material was PBMCs, sampled from a glioma patient treated with radiotherapy, temozolomide or both. The J gene is TRBJ1-2, the V gene TRBV6-1; 7 bases agree with TRBD1. CDR3 nucleotides: TGTGCCAGTCAGGGGGGGGACGGCTACACCTTC. This translates into CASQGGDGYTF.